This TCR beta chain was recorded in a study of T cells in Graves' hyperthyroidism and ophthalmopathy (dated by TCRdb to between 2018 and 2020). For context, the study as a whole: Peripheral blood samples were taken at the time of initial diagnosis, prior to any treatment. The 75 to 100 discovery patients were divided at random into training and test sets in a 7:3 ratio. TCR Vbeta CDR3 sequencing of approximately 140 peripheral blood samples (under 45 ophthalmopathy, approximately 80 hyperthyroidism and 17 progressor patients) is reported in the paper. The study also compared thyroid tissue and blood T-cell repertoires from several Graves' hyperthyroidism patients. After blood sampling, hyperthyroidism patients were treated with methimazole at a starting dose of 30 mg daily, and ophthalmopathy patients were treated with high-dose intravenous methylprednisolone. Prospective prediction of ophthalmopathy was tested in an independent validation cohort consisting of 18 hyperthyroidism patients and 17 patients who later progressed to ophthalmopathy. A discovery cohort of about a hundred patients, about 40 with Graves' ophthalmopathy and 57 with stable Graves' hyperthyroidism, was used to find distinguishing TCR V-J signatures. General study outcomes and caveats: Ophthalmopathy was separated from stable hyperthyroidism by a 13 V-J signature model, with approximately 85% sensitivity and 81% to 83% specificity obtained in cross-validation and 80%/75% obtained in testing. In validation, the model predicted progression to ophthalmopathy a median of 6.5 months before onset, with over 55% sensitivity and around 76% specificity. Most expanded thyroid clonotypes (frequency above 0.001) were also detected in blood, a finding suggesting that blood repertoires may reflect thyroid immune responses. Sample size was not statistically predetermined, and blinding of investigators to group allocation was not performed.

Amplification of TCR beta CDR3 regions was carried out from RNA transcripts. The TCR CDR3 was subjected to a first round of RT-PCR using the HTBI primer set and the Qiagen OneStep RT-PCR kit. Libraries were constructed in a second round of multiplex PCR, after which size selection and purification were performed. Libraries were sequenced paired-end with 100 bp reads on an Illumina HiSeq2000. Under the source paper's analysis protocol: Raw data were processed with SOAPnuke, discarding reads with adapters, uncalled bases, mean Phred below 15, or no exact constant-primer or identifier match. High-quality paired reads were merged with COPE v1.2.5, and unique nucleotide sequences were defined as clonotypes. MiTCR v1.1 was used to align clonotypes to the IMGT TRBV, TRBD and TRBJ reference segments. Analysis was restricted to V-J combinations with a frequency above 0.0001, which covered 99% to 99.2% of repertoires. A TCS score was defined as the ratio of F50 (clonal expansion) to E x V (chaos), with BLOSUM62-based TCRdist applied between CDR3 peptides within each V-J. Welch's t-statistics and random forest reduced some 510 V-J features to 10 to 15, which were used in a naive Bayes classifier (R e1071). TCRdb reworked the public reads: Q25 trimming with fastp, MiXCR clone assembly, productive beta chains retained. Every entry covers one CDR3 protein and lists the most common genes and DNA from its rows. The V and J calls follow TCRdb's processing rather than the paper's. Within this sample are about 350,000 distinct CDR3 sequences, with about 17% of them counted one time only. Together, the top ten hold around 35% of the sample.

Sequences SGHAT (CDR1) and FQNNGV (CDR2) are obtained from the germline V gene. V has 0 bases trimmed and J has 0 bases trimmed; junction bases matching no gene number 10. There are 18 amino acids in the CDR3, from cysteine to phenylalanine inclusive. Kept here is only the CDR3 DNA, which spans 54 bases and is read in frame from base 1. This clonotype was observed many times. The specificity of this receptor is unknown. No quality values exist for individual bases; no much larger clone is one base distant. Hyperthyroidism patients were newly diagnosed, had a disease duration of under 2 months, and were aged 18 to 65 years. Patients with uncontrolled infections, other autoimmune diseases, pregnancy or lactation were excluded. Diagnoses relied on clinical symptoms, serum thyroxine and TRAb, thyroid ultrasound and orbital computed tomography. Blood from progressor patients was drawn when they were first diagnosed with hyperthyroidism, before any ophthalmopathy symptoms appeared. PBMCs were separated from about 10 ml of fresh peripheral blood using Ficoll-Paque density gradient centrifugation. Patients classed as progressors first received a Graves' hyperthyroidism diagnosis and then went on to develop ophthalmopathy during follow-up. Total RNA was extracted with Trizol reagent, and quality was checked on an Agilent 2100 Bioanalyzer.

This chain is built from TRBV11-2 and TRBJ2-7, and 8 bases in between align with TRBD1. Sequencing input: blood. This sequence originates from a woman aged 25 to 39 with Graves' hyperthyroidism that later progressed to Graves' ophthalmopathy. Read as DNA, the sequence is TGTGCCAGCAGCTTAGAATGGCCGGGACAGGTAACCTCCTACGAGCAGTACTTC. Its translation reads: CASSLEWPGQVTSYEQYF. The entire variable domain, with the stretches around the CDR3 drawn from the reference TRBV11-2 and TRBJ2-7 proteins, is EAGVAQSPRYKIIEKRQSVAFWCNPISGHATLYWYQQILGQGPKLLIQFQNNGVVDDSQLPKDRFSAERLKGVDSTLKIQPAKLEDSAVYLCASSLEWPGQVTSYEQYFGPGTRLTVT.